The rows below give T cell receptor beta chains drawn from one sample of a study of T-cell reconstitution after alpha-beta-depleted transplantation in children. TCRdb used MiXCR to reprocess the PCR reads, holding one entry per CDR3 protein. The sample contains some 120,000 distinct CDR3 sequences, around 9.8% of which appear only once. Sequencing used PBMCs, mostly from graft donor cells, obtained 180 days after TCRalphabeta/CD19-depleted stem cell transplant. These receptors came from a girl under three years old who had a stem cell transplant for combined immunodeficiency, so the T cells may come from the graft donor. CDR3s include the opening cysteine and the closing phenylalanine or tryptophan. The order of the fields is J gene, CDR3 length, V gene, CDR3 protein.

>TRBJ1-6|13|TRBV14
CASSQRYNSPLHF
>TRBJ1-5|17|TRBV6-1
CASSVPPGAHGNQPQHF
>TRBJ2-2|15|TRBV12-3/TRBV12-4
CASSFDRGRGGELFF
>TRBJ1-1|16|TRBV20-1
CSASQVQARMNTEAFF
>TRBJ2-7|16|TRBV5-1
CASSLALAGKPYEQYF
>TRBJ1-4|14|TRBV20-1
CSARLGAHREKLFF
>TRBJ2-1|15|TRBV10-3
CAISEMLVGGNEQFF
>TRBJ2-7|15|TRBV3-1
CASSQATSGFYEQYF
>TRBJ2-7|14|TRBV5-1
CASSLGAGNYEQYF
>TRBJ1-5|16|TRBV7-9
CASSSLQGARGQPQHF
>TRBJ1-5|13|TRBV20-1
CSASRGPNQPQHF
>TRBJ2-3|16|TRBV20-1
CSARDGERASTDTQYF
>TRBJ1-1|15|TRBV5-6
CASSLTGLWNTEAFF
>TRBJ2-5|16|TRBV4-2
CASSQIGAGVGETQYF
>TRBJ2-6|13|TRBV11-2
CASSLGPSNVLTF
>TRBJ1-1|18|TRBV6-2/TRBV6-3
CASSYPDGGGDRVSEAFF
>TRBJ2-2|14|TRBV5-5
CASSFQGNTGELFF
>TRBJ2-5|14|TRBV25-1
CASGLGGLQETQYF
>TRBJ1-1|17|TRBV6-2/TRBV6-3
CASSYSGTGGWNTEAFF
>TRBJ2-1|14|TRBV20-1
CSAREGSGRNEQFF
>TRBJ2-2|20|TRBV4-2
CASSQLRYSGGAVESGELFF
>TRBJ2-3|15|TRBV7-2
CASSLGGASTDTQYF
>TRBJ2-3|12|TRBV20-1
CSARATGDTQYF
>TRBJ1-1|12|TRBV19
CAAGRGNTEAFF
>TRBJ2-1|15|TRBV24-1
CATSKGLAGLREQFF
>TRBJ1-2|13|TRBV7-9
CAIDGGVHYGYTF
>TRBJ2-5|16|TRBV7-2
CASSLGDRQGAETQYF
>TRBJ2-7|15|TRBV20-1
CSAREGTGYRREQYF
>TRBJ2-2|15|TRBV7-8
CASSLALSGTGELFF
>TRBJ2-1|16|TRBV11-2
CASSPGTTLYIYEQFF
>TRBJ2-1|14|TRBV4-3
CASSQQIRNNEQFF
>TRBJ2-1|15|TRBV7-8
CASSFGASSYNEQFF
>TRBJ2-7|13|TRBV5-6
CASSFRVFYEQYF
>TRBJ2-5|13|TRBV6-2/TRBV6-3
CASRKGGSETQYF
>TRBJ1-6|13|TRBV28
CASRGYGNSPLHF
>TRBJ1-2|14|TRBV7-2
CASSLAGRWDGYTF
>TRBJ2-3|14|TRBV20-1
CSARFQRSTDTQYF
>TRBJ2-1|12|TRBV9
CASSQGYNEQFF
>TRBJ1-2|13|TRBV6-2/TRBV6-3
CASSWSPLYGNTF
>TRBJ2-5|13|TRBV6-2/TRBV6-3
CASSYVTQETQYF
>TRBJ2-3|14|TRBV10-3
CAISESGFADTQYF